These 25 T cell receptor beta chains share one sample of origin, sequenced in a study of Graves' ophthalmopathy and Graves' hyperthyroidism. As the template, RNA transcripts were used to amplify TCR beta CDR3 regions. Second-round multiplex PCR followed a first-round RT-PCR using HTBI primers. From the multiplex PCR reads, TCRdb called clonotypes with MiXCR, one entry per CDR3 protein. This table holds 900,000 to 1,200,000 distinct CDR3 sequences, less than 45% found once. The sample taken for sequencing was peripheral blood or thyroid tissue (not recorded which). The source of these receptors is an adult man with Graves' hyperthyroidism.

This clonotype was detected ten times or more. The CDR3 DNA sequence: TGCAGCGTTGACGGGACATTGAATAACTATGGCTACACCTTC. Its translation: CSVDGTLNNYGYTF. This chain joins TRBV29-1 and TRBJ1-2, with TRBD1 as a possible D gene (6 bases). V was cut by 3 bases and J by 1 base, with 12 bases left in between. The CDR3 has 14 amino acids. Per germline, CDR1 SQVTM and CDR2 ANQGSEA. The full variable domain, rest sourced from reference TRBV29-1 and TRBJ1-2, is SAVISQKPSRDICQRGTSLTIQCQVDSQVTMMFWYRQQPGQSLTLIATANQGSEATYESGFVIDKFPISRPNLTFSTLTVSNMSPEDSSIYLCSVDGTLNNYGYTFGSGTRLTVV.

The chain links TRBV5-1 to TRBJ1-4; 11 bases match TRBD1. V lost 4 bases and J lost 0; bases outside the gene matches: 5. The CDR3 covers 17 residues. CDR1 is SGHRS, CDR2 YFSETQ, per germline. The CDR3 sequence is CASSKGQGVSTNEKLFF. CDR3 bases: TGCGCCAGCAGCAAGGGACAGGGGGTCTCAACTAATGAAAAACTGTTTTTT.

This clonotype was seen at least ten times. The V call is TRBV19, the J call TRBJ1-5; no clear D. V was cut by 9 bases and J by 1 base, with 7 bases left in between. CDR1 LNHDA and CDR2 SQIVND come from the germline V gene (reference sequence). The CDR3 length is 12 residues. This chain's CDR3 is CASSRSNQPQHF. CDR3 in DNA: TGTGCCAGCAGCCGGAGCAATCAGCCCCAGCATTTT.

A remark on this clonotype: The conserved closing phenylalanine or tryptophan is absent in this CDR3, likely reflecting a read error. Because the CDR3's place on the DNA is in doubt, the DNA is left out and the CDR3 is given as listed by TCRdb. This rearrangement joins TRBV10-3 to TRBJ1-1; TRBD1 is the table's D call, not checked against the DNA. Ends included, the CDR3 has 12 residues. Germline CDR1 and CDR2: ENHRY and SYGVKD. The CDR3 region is CAISETGTGGDY.

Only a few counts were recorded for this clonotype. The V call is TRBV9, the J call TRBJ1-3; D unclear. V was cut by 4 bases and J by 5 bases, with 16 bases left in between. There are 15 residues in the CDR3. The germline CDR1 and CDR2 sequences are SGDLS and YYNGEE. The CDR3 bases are TGTGCCAGCAGCTTAAAACGGAGTTTCAGAAACACCATATATTTT. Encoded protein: CASSLKRSFRNTIYF.

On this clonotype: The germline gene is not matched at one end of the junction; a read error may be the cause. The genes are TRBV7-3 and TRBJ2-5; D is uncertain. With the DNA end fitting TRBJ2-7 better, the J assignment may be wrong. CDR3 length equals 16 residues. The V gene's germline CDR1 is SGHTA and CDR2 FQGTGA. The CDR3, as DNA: TGCGCCAGCAGCCAAGTCCAGTCCCAAGGTGAATACGAGCAGTACTTC. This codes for CASSQVQSQGEYEQYF.

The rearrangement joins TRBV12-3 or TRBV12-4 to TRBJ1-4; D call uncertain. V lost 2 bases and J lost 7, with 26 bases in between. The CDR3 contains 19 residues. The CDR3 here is CASSLNASPADDVGEKLFF. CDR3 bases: TGTGCCAGCAGTTTAAACGCGTCCCCCGCGGACGATGTCGGTGAAAAACTGTTTTTT.

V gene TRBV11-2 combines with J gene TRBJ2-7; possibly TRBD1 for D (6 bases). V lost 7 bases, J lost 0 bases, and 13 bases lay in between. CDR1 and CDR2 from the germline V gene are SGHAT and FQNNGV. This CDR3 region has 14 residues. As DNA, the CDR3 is TGTGCCAGCAAGATACAGGGAAGCTCCTACGAGCAGTACTTC. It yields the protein CASKIQGSSYEQYF.

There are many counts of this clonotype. CDR3 protein: CASSLGSVTNTGELFF. Here the CDR3 DNA reads TGTGCCAGCAGCTTGGGGTCAGTGACAAACACCGGGGAGCTGTTTTTT. V and J are TRBV5-6 and TRBJ2-2; D gene unclear. Looked up from germline, CDR1 is SGHDT and CDR2 is YYEEEE. The V gene lost 0 bases and the J gene lost 2 bases, with 11 bases spanning the gap. The CDR3 is 16 residues long.

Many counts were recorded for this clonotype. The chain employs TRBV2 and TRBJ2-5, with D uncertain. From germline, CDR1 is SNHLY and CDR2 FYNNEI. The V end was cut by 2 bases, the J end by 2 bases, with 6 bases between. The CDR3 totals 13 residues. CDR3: CASSEWVQETQYF. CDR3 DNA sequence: TGTGCCAGCAGTGAATGGGTACAAGAGACCCAGTACTTC.

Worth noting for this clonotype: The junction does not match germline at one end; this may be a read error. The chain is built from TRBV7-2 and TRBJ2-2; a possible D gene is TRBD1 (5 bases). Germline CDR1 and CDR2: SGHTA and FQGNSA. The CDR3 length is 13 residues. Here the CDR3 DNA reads TGCGCCAGCAGTGAGTCTAACAGGGGGGAGCTGTTTTTT. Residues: CASSESNRGELFF. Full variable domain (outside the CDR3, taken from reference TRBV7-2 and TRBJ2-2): GAGVSQSPSNKVTEKGKDVELRCDPISGHTALYWYRQSLGQGLEFLIYFQGNSAPDKSGLPSDRFSAERTGGSVSTLTIQRTQQEDSAVYLCASSESNRGELFFGEGSRLTVL.

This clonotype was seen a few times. The CDR3: CASSVRTGGYGYTF. The DNA for the CDR3 is TGTGCCAGCAGTGTTAGGACAGGGGGCTATGGCTACACCTTC. The J gene is TRBJ1-2, the V gene TRBV9; TRBD1 matches 10 bases. The germline V gene has CDR1 SGDLS and CDR2 YYNGEE. The CDR3 has 14 residues. V lost 5 bases and J lost 4; bases outside the gene matches: 5.

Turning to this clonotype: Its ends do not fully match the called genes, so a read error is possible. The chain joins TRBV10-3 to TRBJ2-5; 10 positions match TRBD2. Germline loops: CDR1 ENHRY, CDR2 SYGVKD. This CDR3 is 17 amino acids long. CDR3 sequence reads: CASSYSPSGSTQETQYF. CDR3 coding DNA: TGTGCCAGCAGTTACTCGCCTAGCGGGAGCACACAAGAGACCCAGTACTTC.

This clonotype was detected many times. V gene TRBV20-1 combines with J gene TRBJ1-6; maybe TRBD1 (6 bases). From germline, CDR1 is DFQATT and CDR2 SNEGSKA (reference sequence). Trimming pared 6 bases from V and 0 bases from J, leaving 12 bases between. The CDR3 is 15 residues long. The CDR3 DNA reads TGCAGTGCGAGGCGGGGGCCCTCCTATAATTCACCCCTCCACTTT. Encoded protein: CSARRGPSYNSPLHF.

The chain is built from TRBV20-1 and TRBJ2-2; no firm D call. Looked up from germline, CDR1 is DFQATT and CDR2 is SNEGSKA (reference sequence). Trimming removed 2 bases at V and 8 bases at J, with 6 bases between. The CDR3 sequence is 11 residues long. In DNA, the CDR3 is TGCAGTGCTAGAACTCCAGGGGAGCTGTTTTTT. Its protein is CSARTPGELFF.

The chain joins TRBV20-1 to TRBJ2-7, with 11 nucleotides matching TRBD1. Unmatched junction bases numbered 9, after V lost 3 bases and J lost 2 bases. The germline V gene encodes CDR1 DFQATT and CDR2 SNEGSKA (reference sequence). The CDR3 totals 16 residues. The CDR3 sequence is CSASTPGQGGTYEQYF. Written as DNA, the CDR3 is TGCAGTGCTAGTACCCCGGGACAGGGGGGTACCTACGAGCAGTACTTC.

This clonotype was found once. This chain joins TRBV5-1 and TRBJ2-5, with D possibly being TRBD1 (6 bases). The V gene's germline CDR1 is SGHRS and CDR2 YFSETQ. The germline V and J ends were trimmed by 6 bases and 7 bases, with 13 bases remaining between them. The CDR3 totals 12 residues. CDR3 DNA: TGCGCCAGCACCCAGGTAGGGGGGACCCAGTACTTC. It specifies CASTQVGGTQYF.

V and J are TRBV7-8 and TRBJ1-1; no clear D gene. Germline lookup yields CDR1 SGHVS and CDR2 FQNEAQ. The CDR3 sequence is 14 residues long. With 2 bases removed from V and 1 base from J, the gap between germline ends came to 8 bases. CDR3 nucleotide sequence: TGTGCCAGCAGCTTACGACGGAAGAACACTGAAGCTTTCTTT. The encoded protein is CASSLRRKNTEAFF.

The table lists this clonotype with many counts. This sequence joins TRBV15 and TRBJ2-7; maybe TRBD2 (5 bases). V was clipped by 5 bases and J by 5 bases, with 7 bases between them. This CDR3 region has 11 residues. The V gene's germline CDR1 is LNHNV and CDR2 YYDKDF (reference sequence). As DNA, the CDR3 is TGTGCCACCAGCGGGAGCAACGAGCAGTACTTC. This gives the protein CATSGSNEQYF.

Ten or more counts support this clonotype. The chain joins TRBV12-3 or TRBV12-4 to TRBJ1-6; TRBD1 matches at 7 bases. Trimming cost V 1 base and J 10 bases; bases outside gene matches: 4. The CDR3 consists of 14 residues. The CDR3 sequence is CASSLEGADSPLHF. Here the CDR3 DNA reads TGTGCCAGCAGTTTAGAGGGGGCAGACTCACCCCTCCACTTT.

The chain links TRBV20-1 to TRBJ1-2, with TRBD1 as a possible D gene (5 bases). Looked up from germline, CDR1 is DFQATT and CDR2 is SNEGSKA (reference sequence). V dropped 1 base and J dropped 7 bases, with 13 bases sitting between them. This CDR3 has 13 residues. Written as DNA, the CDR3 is TGCAGTGCTAGAGCCCAGGGAGGTATTGGCTACACCTTC. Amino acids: CSARAQGGIGYTF.

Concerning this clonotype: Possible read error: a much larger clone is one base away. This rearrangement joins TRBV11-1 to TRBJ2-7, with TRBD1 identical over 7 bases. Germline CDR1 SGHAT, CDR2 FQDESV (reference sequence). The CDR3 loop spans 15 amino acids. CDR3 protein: CASSFFGTASSEQYF. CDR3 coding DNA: TGTGCCAGCAGCTTTTTCGGGACAGCCTCCTCCGAGCAGTACTTC.

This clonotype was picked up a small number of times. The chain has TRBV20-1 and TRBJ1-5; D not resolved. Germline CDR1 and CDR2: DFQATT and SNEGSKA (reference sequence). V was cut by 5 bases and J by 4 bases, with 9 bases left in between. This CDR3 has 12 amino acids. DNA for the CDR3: TGCAGTGCTGGAAGACGGAATCAGCCCCAGCATTTT. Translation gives CSAGRRNQPQHF.

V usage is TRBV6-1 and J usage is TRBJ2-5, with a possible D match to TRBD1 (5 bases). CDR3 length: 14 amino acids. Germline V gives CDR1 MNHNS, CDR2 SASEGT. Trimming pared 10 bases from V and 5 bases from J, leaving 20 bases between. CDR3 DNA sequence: TGTGCCACCGGACGAGATGGGGCTCGGGAGACCCAGTACTTC. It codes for CATGRDGARETQYF.

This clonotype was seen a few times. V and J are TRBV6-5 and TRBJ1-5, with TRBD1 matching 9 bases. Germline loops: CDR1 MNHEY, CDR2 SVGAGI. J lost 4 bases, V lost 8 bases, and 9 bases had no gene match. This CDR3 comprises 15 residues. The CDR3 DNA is TGTGCCAGCGTGGACAGGGGAGGTGTAAATCAGCCCCAGCATTTT. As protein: CASVDRGGVNQPQHF.